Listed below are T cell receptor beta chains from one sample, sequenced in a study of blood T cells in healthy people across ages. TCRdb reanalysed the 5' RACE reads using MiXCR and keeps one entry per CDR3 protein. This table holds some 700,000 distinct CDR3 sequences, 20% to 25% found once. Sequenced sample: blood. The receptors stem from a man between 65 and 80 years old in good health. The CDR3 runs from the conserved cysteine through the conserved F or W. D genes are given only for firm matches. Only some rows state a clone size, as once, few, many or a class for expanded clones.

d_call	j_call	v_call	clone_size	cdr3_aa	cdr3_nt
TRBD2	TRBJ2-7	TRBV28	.	CASSFGGTYNEQYF	TGTGCCAGCAGTTTCGGGGGGACTTACAACGAGCAGTACTTC
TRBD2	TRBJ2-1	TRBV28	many	CASSLSVGLVYNEQFF	TGTGCCAGCAGTTTATCAGTGGGACTAGTGTACAATGAGCAGTTCTTC
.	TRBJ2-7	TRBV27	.	CASSFYGPSGQGIYEQYF	TGTGCCAGCAGTTTCTATGGCCCATCGGGACAAGGGATCTACGAGCAGTACTTC
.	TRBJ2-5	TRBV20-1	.	CSAPGRFQETQYF	TGCAGTGCTCCTGGGCGGTTCCAAGAGACCCAGTACTTC
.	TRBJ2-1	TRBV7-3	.	CASSTGTLGEQFF	TGTGCCAGCAGCACCGGGACTCTAGGTGAGCAGTTCTTC
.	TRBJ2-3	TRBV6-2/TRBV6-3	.	CASLNFGLDTQYF	TGTGCCAGCCTTAATTTCGGCCTAGATACGCAGTATTTT
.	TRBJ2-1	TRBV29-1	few	CSVDLRQGGYYNEQFF	TGCAGCGTTGATTTACGTCAAGGGGGATACTACAATGAGCAGTTCTTC
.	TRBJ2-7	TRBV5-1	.	CSSSLDHEQYF	TGCTCCAGCAGCCTTGACCACGAGCAGTACTTC
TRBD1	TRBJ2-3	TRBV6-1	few	CASSDRGYKDTQYF	TGTGCTAGCAGTGACAGGGGGTATAAAGATACGCAGTATTTT
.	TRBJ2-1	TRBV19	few	CASSTSPRRSYNEQFF	TGTGCCAGTAGTACATCTCCCCGGCGCTCCTACAATGAGCAGTTCTTC